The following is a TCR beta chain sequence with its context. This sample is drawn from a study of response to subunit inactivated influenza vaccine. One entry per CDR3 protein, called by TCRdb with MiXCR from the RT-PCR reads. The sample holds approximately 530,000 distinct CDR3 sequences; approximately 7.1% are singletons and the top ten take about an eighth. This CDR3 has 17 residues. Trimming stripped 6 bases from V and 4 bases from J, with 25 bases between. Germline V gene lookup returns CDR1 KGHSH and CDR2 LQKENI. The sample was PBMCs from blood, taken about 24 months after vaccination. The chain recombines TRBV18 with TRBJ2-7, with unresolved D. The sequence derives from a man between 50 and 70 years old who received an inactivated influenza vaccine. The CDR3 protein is CASSPQLSPRRPYEQYF. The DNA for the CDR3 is TGTGCCAGCTCCCCGCAATTGTCCCCCAGGCGGCCGTACGAGCAGTACTTC.